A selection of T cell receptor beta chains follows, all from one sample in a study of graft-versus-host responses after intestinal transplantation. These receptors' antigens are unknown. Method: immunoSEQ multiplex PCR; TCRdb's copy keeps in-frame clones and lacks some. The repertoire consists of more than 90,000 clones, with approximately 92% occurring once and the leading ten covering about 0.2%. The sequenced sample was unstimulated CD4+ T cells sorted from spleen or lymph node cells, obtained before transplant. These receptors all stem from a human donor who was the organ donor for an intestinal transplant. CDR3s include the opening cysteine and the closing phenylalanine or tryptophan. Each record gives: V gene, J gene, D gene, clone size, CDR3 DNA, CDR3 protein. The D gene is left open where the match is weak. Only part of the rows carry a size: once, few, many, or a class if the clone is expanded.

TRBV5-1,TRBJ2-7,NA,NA,TGCGCCAGCAGCTTGGGTACCCTTGCGGAGCAGTACTTC,CASSLGTLAEQYF
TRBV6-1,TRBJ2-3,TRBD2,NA,TGTGCCAGCAGTGAAGTAGTAACTAGCGGGACTAGCGCAGATACGCAGTATTTT,CASSEVVTSGTSADTQYF
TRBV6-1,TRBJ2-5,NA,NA,TGTGCCAGCAGTGAACAGGGGCCGCTTTCCACCCAGTACTTC,CASSEQGPLSTQYF
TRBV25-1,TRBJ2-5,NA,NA,TGTGCCAGCAGTGACGACTTCCTCAAGGCCCAGTACTTC,CASSDDFLKAQYF
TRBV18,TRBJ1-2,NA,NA,TGTGCCAGCTCACCCCTGACAGCTTCAAGTTCGATAAACTATGGCTACACCTTC,CASSPLTASSSINYGYTF
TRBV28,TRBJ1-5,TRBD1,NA,TGTGCCAGCAGACGAAGGGGGCAGGGCAATCAGCCCCAGCATTTT,CASRRRGQGNQPQHF
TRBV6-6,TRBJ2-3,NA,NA,TGTGCCAGCAGTTACTCGGGGACCACAGATACGCAGTATTTT,CASSYSGTTDTQYF
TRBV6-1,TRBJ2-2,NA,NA,TGTGCCAGCAGTCGACTTGTAACGAACACCGGGGAGCTGTTTTTT,CASSRLVTNTGELFF
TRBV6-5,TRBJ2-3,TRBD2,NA,TGTGCCAGCAGTTACTCAGGACTAGCGGGAGGGACGCAGTATTTT,CASSYSGLAGGTQYF
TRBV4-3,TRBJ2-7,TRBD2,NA,TGCGCCAGCAGCCGAGCGGGAGGGGGATCCTACGAGCAGTACTTC,CASSRAGGGSYEQYF
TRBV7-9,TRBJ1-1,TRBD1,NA,TGTGCCAGCAGCCGTTGGACAGGGGCATTTTACACTGAAGCTTTCTTT,CASSRWTGAFYTEAFF
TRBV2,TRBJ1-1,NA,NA,TGTGCCAGCAGTCCCCCCGGGGATCTCTTTGGTGAAGCTTTCTTT,CASSPPGDLFGEAFF
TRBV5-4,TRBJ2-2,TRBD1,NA,TGTGCCAGCAGCTTTTACAGGGGAGCGAACACCGGGGAGCTGTTTTTT,CASSFYRGANTGELFF
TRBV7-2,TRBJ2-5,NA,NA,TGTGCCAGCAGCTTAGTTGGGGGAGACGAGACCCAGTACTTC,CASSLVGGDETQYF
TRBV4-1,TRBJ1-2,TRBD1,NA,TGCGCCAGCAGGCCGACAGGGCACTATGGCTACACCTTC,CASRPTGHYGYTF
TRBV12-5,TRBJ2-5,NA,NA,TGTGCTAGTGGTTTGCGGGGTCGGGAGACCCAGTACTTC,CASGLRGRETQYF
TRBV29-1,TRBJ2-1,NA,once,TGCAGCGTTGAACGTTCCCAAACAACCTACAATGAGCAGTTCTTC,CSVERSQTTYNEQFF
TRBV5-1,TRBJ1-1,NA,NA,TGCGCCAGCAGCTTGGAAAGGGTGAACACTGAAGCTTTCTTT,CASSLERVNTEAFF
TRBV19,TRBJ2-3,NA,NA,TGTGCCAGTGGAATGTCAGGGGTGACAGATACGCAGTATTTT,CASGMSGVTDTQYF
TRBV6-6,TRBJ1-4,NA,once,TGTGCCAGCAGTTATCTACACCATCCTCCGGAACTGTTTTTT,CASSYLHHPPELFF
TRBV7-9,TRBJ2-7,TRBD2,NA,TGTGCCAGCACCAAAAGGCCTGGTGCGGGGGCCTACGAGCAGTACTTC,CASTKRPGAGAYEQYF
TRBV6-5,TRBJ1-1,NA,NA,TGTGCCAGCAGTTACGGGCTCGGGTATCCAGCTTTCTTT,CASSYGLGYPAFF
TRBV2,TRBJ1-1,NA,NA,TGTGCCAGCAAGGGGACTATAGGACATATTCATCTAAACACTGAAGCTTTCTTT,CASKGTIGHIHLNTEAFF
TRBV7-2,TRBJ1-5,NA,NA,TGTGCCAGCAGCTCTGGACAGAGGGGCAATCAGCCCCAGCATTTT,CASSSGQRGNQPQHF
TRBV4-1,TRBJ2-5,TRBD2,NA,TGCGCCAGCAGCCGACTAGCGGGAGGAGAGACCCAGTACTTC,CASSRLAGGETQYF
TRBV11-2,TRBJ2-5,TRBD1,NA,TGTGCCAGCAGCCCGAGGGAAGGGGGCGTCGAGGAGACCCAGTACTTC,CASSPREGGVEETQYF
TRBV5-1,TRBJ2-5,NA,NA,TGCGCCAGCTCGGCGGGAACTGCCCAGTACTTC,CASSAGTAQYF
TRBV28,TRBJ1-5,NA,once,TGTGCCAGCAGCTGGGCGAGCAATCAGCCCCAGCATTTT,CASSWASNQPQHF
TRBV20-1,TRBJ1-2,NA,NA,TGCAGTGCAGAGATTAACTATGGCTACACCTTC,CSAEINYGYTF
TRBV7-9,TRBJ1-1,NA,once,TGTGCCAGCAGCTTATCCAGGGACACTGAAGCTTTCTTT,CASSLSRDTEAFF
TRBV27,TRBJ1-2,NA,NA,TGTGCCAGCAGTTCAACATCCCGACGGCCAATCGTGGGCTACACCTTC,CASSSTSRRPIVGYTF
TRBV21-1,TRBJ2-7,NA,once,TGCGCCAGCAGCAAAGATAGCGGGAGGGCCCTCTACGAGCAGTACTTC,CASSKDSGRALYEQYF
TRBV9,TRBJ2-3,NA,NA,TGTGCCAGCAGTGAGCAGGAGGGCAGCACAGATACGCAGTATTTT,CASSEQEGSTDTQYF
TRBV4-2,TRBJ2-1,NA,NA,TGTGCCAGCAGCCAAGATACACGGGGTCGCGAGTTCTTC,CASSQDTRGREFF
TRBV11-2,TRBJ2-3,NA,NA,TGTGCCAGCAGCAGCGGCCAGCGCTCAAGCACAGATACGCAGTATTTT,CASSSGQRSSTDTQYF
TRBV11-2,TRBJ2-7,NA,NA,TGTGCCAGCAGCTTCTCTAGGGACGAGCAGTACTTC,CASSFSRDEQYF
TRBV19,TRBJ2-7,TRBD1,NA,TGTGCCAGTAGTATAGGCAGGGGGCGAAGGTACGAGCAGTACTTC,CASSIGRGRRYEQYF
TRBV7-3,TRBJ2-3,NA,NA,TGTGCCAGCAGCTTTCCCCGCACAGATACGCAGTATTTT,CASSFPRTDTQYF
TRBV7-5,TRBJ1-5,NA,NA,TGTGCCAGAAATCTACCCGGACCATGTCGGAGCAGTCAGCCCCAGCATTTT,CARNLPGPCRSSQPQHF
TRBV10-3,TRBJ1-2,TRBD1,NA,TGTGCCATCAAGCGACAGGGCCCTAACTATGGCTACACCTTC,CAIKRQGPNYGYTF
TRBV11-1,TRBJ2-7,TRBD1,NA,TGTGCCAGCAGCTCAACGGACAGGGGAACAGACGAGCAGTACTTC,CASSSTDRGTDEQYF
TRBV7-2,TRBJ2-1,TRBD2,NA,TGTGCCAGCAGCCAGACTAGCAGGACAATAAATGAGCAGTTCTTC,CASSQTSRTINEQFF
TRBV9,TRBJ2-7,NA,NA,TGTGCCAGCAGCGTAGATTGGTGGGAAGAGCAGTACTTC,CASSVDWWEEQYF
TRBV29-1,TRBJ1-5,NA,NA,TGCAGCGTTGGGGGAGAAGGTCAGCCCCAGCATTTT,CSVGGEGQPQHF